This T cell receptor beta chain comes out of a study of a mutant IDH1 vaccine in newly diagnosed glioma. Study-level information: A roughly 62% male, approximately 38% female split and a mean age of about 43 years characterized treated patients.

The V end was cut by 2 bases, the J end by 5 bases, with 2 bases between. Germline loops: CDR1 SGDLS, CDR2 YYNGEE. CDR3 size: 12 residues. This clone was seen a handful of times. Antigen: not known. Within the sample, other DNA sequences also encode this same CDR3. Time point given: week 47, end of study. One vaccine dose held 300 ug of mutant IDH1 20-mer peptide and came with topical imiquimod. In weeks 1, 3, 5, 7, 11, 15, 19 and 23, patients were immunized, eight times in all. Sequencing used immunoSEQ multiplex PCR; TCRdb keeps in-frame clones, though not all of them. The profile shows 50,000 to 65,000 clones, less than 90% of them singletons.

This TCR derives from a woman between 45 and 60 years old with glioma. This rearrangement joins TRBV9 to TRBJ1-6, with D unresolved. The material was PBMCs, obtained from a glioma patient whose treatment included an IDH1 peptide vaccine. CDR3 sequence: CASSVNNSPLHF. The CDR3 DNA follows: TGTGCCAGCAGCGTGAATAATTCACCCCTCCACTTT.